This T cell receptor (beta chain) was sequenced during a study of response to subunit inactivated influenza vaccine. Study-wide results and caveats: Every seasonal influenza vaccination brings in few new T cells, the authors suggested.

Deletions cut 0 bases from V and 2 bases from J, with 10 bases between. Per germline, CDR1 LGHNA and CDR2 YSLEER. The CDR3 is 16 residues long. This clonotype has ten or more counts. The target antigen is unknown. MiXCR, applied by TCRdb to the RT-PCR reads, yields one record per CDR3 protein. The sample includes hundreds of thousands of distinct CDR3 sequences, about 7.6% seen only once; the top ten take under 15%. The chain is built from TRBV4-3 and TRBJ2-2, with a possible D match to TRBD2 (5 bases). The sequence derives from a man aged 50-75 years who received an inactivated influenza vaccine. The sample was PBMCs from blood, taken around 25 months after vaccination. The CDR3 reads CASSQESEGNTGELFF. The CDR3 nucleotides read TGCGCCAGCAGCCAAGAATCCGAGGGAAACACCGGGGAGCTGTTTTTT.